This passage covers 8 T cell receptor beta chains from one sample sequenced in a study of immune evolution from preneoplasia to lung adenocarcinoma. The method was immunoSEQ multiplex PCR; TCRdb's version includes in-frame clones alone and lacks a portion of them. The sample has 9,000 to 13,000 clones, 86% seen once. Specimen: FFPE invasive lung adenocarcinoma tissue. The receptors derive from a person aged 65-85 years with invasive lung adenocarcinoma.

This clone was counted once. The chain recombines TRBV2 with TRBJ2-7; D might be TRBD1 (6 bases). The germline V gene encodes CDR1 SNHLY and CDR2 FYNNEI. The CDR3 length is 14 residues. The V end lost 4 bases, the J end lost 3 bases, and 13 bases lay between the germline ends. CDR3 sequence: CASSAWGHYYEQYF. CDR3 bases: TGTGCCAGCAGTGCCTGGGGACATTACTACGAGCAGTACTTC.

The genes are TRBV7-2 and TRBJ2-1, with D maybe TRBD2 (5 bases). V was clipped by 2 bases and J by 7 bases, with 12 bases between them. The germline gives CDR1 SGHTA, CDR2 FQGNSA. The CDR3 spans 14 residues. The CDR3 region has the DNA TGTGCCAGCAGCTTAAGGCCTAGCAGGAATGAGCAGTTCTTC. It codes for CASSLRPSRNEQFF.

The chain employs TRBV2 and TRBJ2-3, with a tentative D call TRBD2 (5 bases). Deletions cut 4 bases from V and 0 bases from J, with 8 bases between. The CDR3 length is 14 residues. From germline, CDR1 is SNHLY and CDR2 FYNNEI. The CDR3 region has the DNA TGTGCCAGCAGTGTGTCGGGGAGCACAGATACGCAGTATTTT. It translates to CASSVSGSTDTQYF.

The genes are TRBV28 and TRBJ1-1; D remains unclear. The CDR3 contains 12 residues. Germline CDR1 and CDR2: MDHEN and SYDVKM. V dropped 2 bases and J dropped 4 bases, with 5 bases sitting between them. CDR3: CASSLTFTEAFF. The DNA for the CDR3 is TGTGCCAGCAGTTTAACTTTCACTGAAGCTTTCTTT.

The chain is built from TRBV29-1 and TRBJ1-4; D not resolved. Germline CDR1 reads SQVTM; CDR2 reads ANQGSEA. Trimming stripped 3 bases from V and 7 bases from J, with 6 bases between. The CDR3 length is 11 residues. CDR3 sequence (DNA): TGCAGCGTTGATGGGGTTGAAAAACTGTTTTTT. Translating it yields CSVDGVEKLFF.

The sample holds a few counts of this clone. The rearrangement joins TRBV5-6 to TRBJ1-1, with D perhaps matching TRBD1 (5 bases). Trimming took off 3 bases at V and 0 bases at J, with 15 bases between the two ends. CDR1 and CDR2 (germline): SGHDT, YYEEEE. CDR3 size: 16 residues. This chain's CDR3 is CASSSGGVRVNTEAFF. The CDR3 nucleotides are TGTGCCAGCAGCTCTGGAGGCGTCAGGGTGAACACTGAAGCTTTCTTT.

This clone was picked up one time. The chain employs TRBV5-1 and TRBJ2-5, with 10 bases matching TRBD1. Trimming took 7 bases from V and 5 from J; bases not matched to a gene: 8. The CDR3 consists of 14 residues. Germline CDR1 SGHRS, CDR2 YFSETQ. The CDR3, as DNA: TGCGCCAGCGGACAGACAGGGGGCTTGGAGACCCAGTACTTC. This translates into CASGQTGGLETQYF.

The V gene is TRBV9, the J gene TRBJ2-3, with 14 bases identical to TRBD2. The germline V gene encodes CDR1 SGDLS and CDR2 YYNGEE. The CDR3 sequence is 19 residues long. The J segment lost 0 bases and the V segment lost 4 bases, leaving 10 bases of the junction unmatched. CDR3 sequence reads: CASSPRLAGGGPSTDTQYF. In nucleotides, the CDR3 is TGTGCCAGCAGCCCAAGACTAGCGGGGGGGGGACCTAGCACAGATACGCAGTATTTT. Full variable domain (outside the CDR3, taken from reference TRBV9 and TRBJ2-3): DSGVTQTPKHLITATGQRVTLRCSPRSGDLSVYWYQQSLDQGLQFLIQYYNGEERAKGNILERFSAQQFPDLHSELNLSSLELGDSALYFCASSPRLAGGGPSTDTQYFGPGTRLTVL.